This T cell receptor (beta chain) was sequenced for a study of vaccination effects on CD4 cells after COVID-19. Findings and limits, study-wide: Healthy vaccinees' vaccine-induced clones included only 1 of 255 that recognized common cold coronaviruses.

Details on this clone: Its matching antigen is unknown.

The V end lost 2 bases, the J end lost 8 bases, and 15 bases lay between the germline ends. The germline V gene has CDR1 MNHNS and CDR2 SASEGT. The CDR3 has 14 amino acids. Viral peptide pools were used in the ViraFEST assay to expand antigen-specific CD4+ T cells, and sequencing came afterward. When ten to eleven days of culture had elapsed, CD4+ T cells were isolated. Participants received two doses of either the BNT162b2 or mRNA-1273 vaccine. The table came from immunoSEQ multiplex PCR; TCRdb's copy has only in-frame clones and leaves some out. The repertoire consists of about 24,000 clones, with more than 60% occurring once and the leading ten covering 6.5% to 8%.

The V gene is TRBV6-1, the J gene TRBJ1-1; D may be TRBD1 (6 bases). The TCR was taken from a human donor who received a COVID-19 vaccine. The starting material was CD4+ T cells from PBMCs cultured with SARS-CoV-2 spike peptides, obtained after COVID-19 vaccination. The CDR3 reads CASSESIGGGEAFF. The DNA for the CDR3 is TGTGCCAGCAGTGAAAGTATCGGGGGGGGCGAAGCTTTCTTT.